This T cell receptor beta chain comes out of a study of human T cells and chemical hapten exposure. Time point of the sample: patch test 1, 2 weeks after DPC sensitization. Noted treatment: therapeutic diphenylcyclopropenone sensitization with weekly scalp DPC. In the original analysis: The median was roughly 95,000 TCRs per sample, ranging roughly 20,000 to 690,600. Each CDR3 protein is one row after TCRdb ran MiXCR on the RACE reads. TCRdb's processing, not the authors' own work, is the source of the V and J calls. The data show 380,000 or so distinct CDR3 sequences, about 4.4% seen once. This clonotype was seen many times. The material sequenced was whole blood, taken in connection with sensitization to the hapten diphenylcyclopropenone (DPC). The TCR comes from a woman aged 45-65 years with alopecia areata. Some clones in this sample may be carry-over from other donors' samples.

The CDR3 nucleotides are TGTGCCAGCAGCTATCAAGGGGGCTCCTATAATTCACCCCTCCACTTT. It is translated as CASSYQGGSYNSPLHF. This chain links TRBV7-6 with TRBJ1-6, with D possibly matching TRBD1 (6 bases). The CDR3 contains 16 residues. CDR1 and CDR2 from the germline V gene are SGHVS and FNYEAQ. V lost 4 bases and J 0 bases, leaving 10 bases between the germline ends.